This T cell receptor beta chain originates from a study of T cell repertoires in aging, cancer and after chemotherapy. Overall study: Clear clonal overlap appeared across healthy donor samples taken over several months to years. General study results and limits: Loss of evenness, beyond lost richness, contributed to age-related TCR diversity decline in cancer patients.

With respect to this clonotype: Its antigen is undetermined.

A mixed TRB-A/B primer pool amplified rearranged TRB by multiplex touch-down PCR. TCRdb called the multiplex PCR reads again in MiXCR, with one record for every CDR3 protein. The sample records over 8,000 distinct CDR3 sequences, about 40% being singletons. The CDR3 is made up of 14 amino acids. Trimming pared 10 bases from V and 0 bases from J, leaving 13 bases between. Germline lookup yields CDR1 LNHDA and CDR2 SQIVND (reference sequence). TCR beta rearrangements were amplified from peripheral blood genomic DNA. The chain is built from TRBV19 and TRBJ1-3; D is uncertain. The clonotype was recovered from a human donor in good health. Material for sequencing was blood. CDR3 loop: CATGPLISGNTIYF. The CDR3 DNA follows: TGTGCCACAGGCCCATTAATCTCTGGAAACACCATATATTTT.